These 9 T cell receptor beta chains were sequenced from one sample in a study of T cell responses to AZD1222 COVID-19 vaccine. Profiled with immunoSEQ multiplex PCR; TCRdb holds only in-frame clones, not every one. The sample lists around 84,000 clones; around 85% were seen once. Source: peripheral blood, taken 28 days after the second AZD1222 dose. Receptor source: an adult who received the AZD1222 COVID-19 vaccine.

V is TRBV6-1 and J is TRBJ2-7; D ambiguous. Trimming cost V 1 base and J 3 bases, with 7 bases left between them. This CDR3 has 13 residues. Looked up from germline, CDR1 is MNHNS and CDR2 is SASEGT. CDR3 bases: TGTGCCAGCAGTGAAGTCAGAAGCTACGAGCAGTACTTC. It codes for CASSEVRSYEQYF.

The V call is TRBV11-2, the J call TRBJ2-7, with D hard to call. Deletions cut 5 bases from V and 0 bases from J, with 14 bases between. Germline lookup yields CDR1 SGHAT and CDR2 FQNNGV. The CDR3 consists of 15 residues. The CDR3, as DNA: TGTGCCAGCAGCCACCCCTTAAGTGCCTCCTACGAGCAGTACTTC. Its protein product is CASSHPLSASYEQYF.

This clone showed up just a few times. The chain combines TRBV7-3 with TRBJ2-1, with D possibly TRBD2 on 6 matching bases. The CDR3 consists of 15 residues. The V end was cut by 2 bases, the J end by 4 bases, with 12 bases between. In germline, CDR1 is SGHTA, CDR2 FQGTGA. CDR3 amino acids: CASSLDPEGYNEQFF. The CDR3 DNA follows: TGTGCCAGCAGCTTAGACCCGGAGGGTTACAATGAGCAGTTCTTC.

This clone was seen once. The CDR3 DNA reads TGTGCCAGCAGCTTGTTTGCCGCGGGCAGGGGTGTCGGTAGAGTCACTGAAGCTTTCTTT. The encoded protein is CASSLFAAGRGVGRVTEAFF. J is TRBJ1-1 and V is TRBV5-5, with D perhaps matching TRBD1 (6 bases). Trimming removed 1 base at V and 4 bases at J, with 29 bases between. The germline V gene has CDR1 SGHKS and CDR2 YYEKEE (reference sequence). There are 20 residues in the CDR3.

The rearrangement uses TRBV10-3 and TRBJ2-7; D tentatively reads TRBD1 or TRBD2 (5 bases each). The ends were cut back, 6 bases at V and 2 bases at J, with 14 bases in the middle. The V gene's germline CDR1 is ENHRY and CDR2 SYGVKD. The CDR3 totals 14 residues. The CDR3 sequence: CAISRTGDAYEQYF. CDR3 bases: TGTGCCATCAGCAGGACCGGGGACGCCTACGAGCAGTACTTC.

The J gene is TRBJ1-1, the V gene TRBV18; D uncertain. The V gene lost 2 bases and the J gene lost 3 bases, with 16 bases spanning the gap. The CDR3 totals 16 residues. The germline gives CDR1 KGHSH, CDR2 LQKENI. The CDR3 bases are TGTGCCAGCTCACCATATGGGGTTCCACCCTACACTGAAGCTTTCTTT. Its protein product is CASSPYGVPPYTEAFF.

This clone occurred once. The chain carries TRBV27 and TRBJ2-7; tentatively, D is TRBD1 (7 bases). Germline V gene lookup returns CDR1 MNHEY and CDR2 SMNVEV (reference sequence). The CDR3 runs 14 residues. V gave up 7 bases and J gave up 2 bases, with 15 bases separating them. Here the CDR3 DNA reads TGTGCCAGCATCCCGGGGGACAGAACCTACGAGCAGTACTTC. Translation gives CASIPGDRTYEQYF.

This clone was picked up a small number of times. The chain carries TRBV2 and TRBJ2-2; 7 bases are a match to TRBD2. CDR1 is SNHLY, CDR2 FYNNEI, per germline. Trimming cost V 5 bases and J 4 bases; bases outside gene matches: 1. The length of the CDR3 is 13 residues. The CDR3 sequence: CASSLAGTGELFF. The DNA for the CDR3 is TGTGCCAGCAGTTTAGCGGGCACCGGGGAGCTGTTTTTT.

This chain uses TRBV3-1 (or the pseudogene TRBV3-2) with TRBJ1-2, with TRBD1 as a possible D gene (5 bases). The V end lost 0 bases, the J end lost 4 bases, and 12 bases lay between the germline ends. The CDR3 loop spans 15 amino acids. Per germline, CDR1 LGHDT and CDR2 YNNKEL (reference sequence). The DNA for the CDR3 is TGTGCCAGCAGCCAAGACCCGCAGGGAATCTATGGCTACACCTTC. Translating gives CASSQDPQGIYGYTF.